Listed here are 24 T cell receptor beta chains from one sample, sequenced in a study of T cell responses to AZD1222 COVID-19 vaccine. The assay was immunoSEQ multiplex PCR, and TCRdb's table has in-frame clones only and misses some. The table records 250,000 or so clones, approximately 95% of them present only once. Sequences were derived from peripheral blood, sampled on day 0 of AZD1222 vaccination. The source of these receptors is an adult in good health.

The table lists this clone with a count of one. The chain couples TRBV12-3 or TRBV12-4 to TRBJ1-3; unclear D gene. The length of the CDR3 is 13 residues. Trimming took off 1 base at V and 2 bases at J, with 3 bases between the two ends. CDR3 coding DNA: TGTGCCAGCAGTTTAGGGGCTGGAAACACCATATATTTT. Translation: CASSLGAGNTIYF.

This chain uses TRBV10-3 with TRBJ2-3; no clear D. Germline V gives CDR1 ENHRY, CDR2 SYGVKD. The ends were cut back, 8 bases at V and 4 bases at J, with 10 bases in the middle. This CDR3 spans 12 amino acids. Written as DNA, the CDR3 is TGTGCCATCGGGTCCAGCGCAGATACGCAGTATTTT. Translating gives CAIGSSADTQYF.

This chain links TRBV15 with TRBJ2-1; 9 bases are a match to TRBD1. Germline loops: CDR1 LNHNV, CDR2 YYDKDF (reference sequence). J gave up 7 bases and V 2 bases, and 6 bases lay outside the gene matches. This CDR3 region has 15 residues. CDR3 protein: CATSRRDRVGNEQFF. CDR3 nucleotides: TGTGCCACCAGCAGAAGGGACAGGGTCGGGAATGAGCAGTTCTTC.

This clone turned up a few times. This chain connects TRBV5-4 to TRBJ2-1; perhaps TRBD1 as D (7 bases). This CDR3 is built from 15 residues. Germline CDR1 SGHNT, CDR2 YYREEE (reference sequence). Trimming pared 4 bases from V and 7 bases from J, leaving 18 bases between. The CDR3 region has the DNA TGTGCCAGCAGCCGAGGTCACAGGGGAGGAAATGAGCAGTTCTTC. It translates to CASSRGHRGGNEQFF. Full variable domain (missing parts from reference TRBV5-4 and TRBJ2-1): ETGVTQSPTHLIKTRGQQVTLRCSSQSGHNTVSWYQQALGQGPQFIFQYYREEENGRGNFPPRFSGLQFPNYSSELNVNALELDDSALYLCASSRGHRGGNEQFFGPGTRLTVL.

This clone was observed a single time. The chain combines TRBV5-1 with TRBJ2-7; 11 bases align to TRBD1. Looked up from germline, CDR1 is SGHRS and CDR2 is YFSETQ. The CDR3 length is 14 residues. The V and J ends lost 5 bases and 0 bases, in that order; junction bases with no gene match: 1. For the CDR3, the DNA is TGCGCCAGCAGGGGACAGGGGGTCTCCTACGAGCAGTACTTC. Translated: CASRGQGVSYEQYF.

This chain uses TRBV7-2 with TRBJ2-3, with 9 bases lining up with TRBD2. Germline CDR1 reads SGHTA; CDR2 reads FQGNSA. The CDR3 has 17 residues. Unmatched junction bases numbered 8, after V lost 3 bases and J lost 1 base. The CDR3 bases are TGTGCCAGCAGCTTTTTATCGAGCGGGGGGCGCACAGATACGCAGTATTTT. Translating gives CASSFLSSGGRTDTQYF. Filled out from reference TRBV7-2 and TRBJ2-3, the complete variable domain reads GAGVSQSPSNKVTEKGKDVELRCDPISGHTALYWYRQSLGQGLEFLIYFQGNSAPDKSGLPSDRFSAERTGGSVSTLTIQRTQQEDSAVYLCASSFLSSGGRTDTQYFGPGTRLTVL.

In the case of this clone: One end of the junction fails to match germline, which may point to a read error. The rearrangement uses TRBV4-1 and TRBJ2-5, with a weak D call TRBD2 (7 bases). This CDR3 contains 15 residues. The germline CDR1 and CDR2 sequences are MGHRA and YSYEKL. The CDR3 DNA reads TGCGCCCGCAGTCGTCTTGGGGGGGCGGGGGAGACCCAGTACTTC. Translated, it gives CARSRLGGAGETQYF.

The J gene is TRBJ2-5, the V gene TRBV4-2; 7 bases fit TRBD1. Germline trimming cut 4 bases from V and 4 bases from J; bases unmatched to any gene: 9. The CDR3 extends over 15 amino acids. Germline V gene lookup returns CDR1 LGHNA and CDR2 YNFKEQ. The CDR3 protein is CASSLVDRVGETQYF. The CDR3 coding sequence is TGTGCCAGCAGCCTGGTCGACAGGGTGGGAGAGACCCAGTACTTC.

The chain recombines TRBV28 with TRBJ1-3, with D unclear. The ends were cut back, 5 bases at V and 0 bases at J, with 14 bases in the middle. The CDR3 has 16 amino acids. Germline V gives CDR1 MDHEN, CDR2 SYDVKM. In DNA form, the CDR3 reads TGTGCCAGCAGTATCCCACAGCATAGCTCTGGAAACACCATATATTTT. It yields the protein CASSIPQHSSGNTIYF.

This clone was recorded once. This chain joins TRBV5-1 and TRBJ2-3, with a possible D match to TRBD1 (5 bases). The CDR3 extends over 15 amino acids. Trimming left V 4 bases short and J 0 bases short, with 12 bases between. Germline CDR1 and CDR2: SGHRS and YFSETQ. CDR3 region: CASSPPWTSTDTQYF. DNA of the CDR3: TGCGCCAGCAGCCCCCCGTGGACAAGCACAGATACGCAGTATTTT.

The gene calls are TRBV5-1 and TRBJ1-2; TRBD1 is a possible D gene (5 bases). CDR1 is SGHRS and CDR2 is YFSETQ in the germline V gene. The CDR3 consists of 15 residues. Trimming pared 2 bases from V and 4 bases from J, leaving 15 bases between. This CDR3 reads CASSLPGPGGYGYTF. The CDR3 DNA follows: TGCGCCAGCAGCTTACCGGGACCCGGAGGCTATGGCTACACCTTC.

The chain carries TRBV30 and TRBJ1-5, with 7 positions matching TRBD1. Looked up from germline, CDR1 is GTSNPN and CDR2 is SVGIG (reference sequence). V lost 0 bases, J lost 0 bases, and 5 bases stayed unmatched. The CDR3 is 16 amino acids. DNA of the CDR3: TGTGCCTGGAGTGTAAAGGGGGCAGGTAGCAATCAGCCCCAGCATTTT. Amino acids: CAWSVKGAGSNQPQHF.

The V and J genes are TRBV25-1 and TRBJ1-1; maybe TRBD1 (5 bases). CDR3 length: 13 residues. Trimming left V 3 bases short and J 6 bases short, with 11 bases between. Germline V lookup: CDR1 MGHDK, CDR2 SYGVNS. The CDR3 nucleotides are TGTGCCAGCAGTGAGCAGGGTATCGCTGAAGCTTTCTTT. This sequence encodes CASSEQGIAEAFF.

The V gene is TRBV3-1 (or the pseudogene TRBV3-2), the J gene TRBJ2-1; D may be TRBD2 (5 bases). The CDR3 contains 13 residues. The V end was cut by 0 bases, the J end by 15 bases, with 15 bases between. Germline CDR1 LGHDT, CDR2 YNNKEL (reference sequence). CDR3 sequence reads: CASSQDTSGAWFF. CDR3 DNA sequence: TGTGCCAGCAGCCAAGATACTAGTGGCGCCTGGTTCTTC.

The genes are TRBV7-2 and TRBJ2-5, with 12 positions matching TRBD1. The CDR3 length is 14 residues. V lost 11 bases, J lost 5 bases, and 9 bases stayed unmatched. Germline V gene lookup returns CDR1 SGHTA and CDR2 FQGNSA. The CDR3 sequence: CASKGTGGAETQYF. CDR3 sequence (DNA): TGTGCCTCTAAAGGGACAGGGGGCGCGGAGACCCAGTACTTC.

V and J are TRBV4-2 and TRBJ1-2; tentatively, D is TRBD1 (5 bases). Germline values: CDR1 LGHNA, CDR2 YNFKEQ. V lost 0 bases and J lost 4, with 15 bases in between. This CDR3 region has 16 residues. The CDR3 spells CASSQDLDSRFYGYTF. CDR3 sequence (DNA): TGTGCCAGCAGCCAAGACCTTGACAGCCGCTTCTATGGCTACACCTTC.

The CDR3 region is CASSEALGGQETQYF. CDR3 nucleotide sequence: TGTGCCAGCAGTGAAGCGCTCGGGGGGCAAGAGACCCAGTACTTC. The chain uses TRBV2 and TRBJ2-5; 7 bases are a match to TRBD2. V was clipped by 0 bases and J by 2 bases; unmatched bases: 3. The germline V gene has CDR1 SNHLY and CDR2 FYNNEI. This CDR3 has 15 amino acids.

The chain joins TRBV4-3 to TRBJ1-2; 8 bases map to TRBD1. V dropped 3 bases and J dropped 4; count of bases not matched to a gene: 7. Germline V lookup: CDR1 LGHNA, CDR2 YSLEER. The CDR3 length is 15 residues. CDR3 nucleotide sequence: TGCGCCAGCAGCCATACGACAGGGGCTTCCTATGGCTACACCTTC. Its translation: CASSHTTGASYGYTF.

The chain employs TRBV28 and TRBJ2-3; maybe TRBD1 (5 bases). This CDR3 is built from 15 residues. CDR1 is MDHEN and CDR2 is SYDVKM in the germline V gene. The V end lost 6 bases, the J end lost 8 bases, and 21 bases lay between the germline ends. The CDR3 sequence: CASSLGSAARGTQYF. The CDR3 DNA is TGTGCCAGCAGCCTGGGGTCGGCGGCTAGGGGTACGCAGTATTTT.

This chain uses TRBV3-1 (or the pseudogene TRBV3-2) with TRBJ1-1; perhaps TRBD1 as D (5 bases). The length of the CDR3 is 14 residues. V was cut by 4 bases and J by 0 bases, with 9 bases left in between. Germline V gene lookup returns CDR1 LGHDT and CDR2 YNNKEL (reference sequence). The CDR3 nucleotides are TGTGCCAGCAGCCTCAGGGACCTGAACACTGAAGCTTTCTTT. Translating it yields CASSLRDLNTEAFF.

The chain carries TRBV3-1 (or the pseudogene TRBV3-2) and TRBJ1-2; D not certain. The V and J ends lost 6 bases and 1 base respectively, with 9 bases between them. CDR1 is LGHDT, CDR2 YNNKEL, per germline (reference sequence). This CDR3 is built from 13 residues. CDR3 sequence: CASSQQINYGYTF. DNA of the CDR3: TGTGCCAGCAGTCAGCAGATTAACTATGGCTACACCTTC.

The V call is TRBV18, the J call TRBJ2-7, with D perhaps matching TRBD1 or TRBD2 (6 bases each). With 8 bases removed from V and 7 bases from J, the gap between germline ends came to 18 bases. CDR1 and CDR2 (germline): KGHSH, LQKENI. CDR3 size: 13 residues. Here the CDR3 DNA reads TGTGCCAGCCGGAGGACGGGGGCGGATGAGCAGTACTTC. Protein: CASRRTGADEQYF.

The chain combines TRBV3-1 (or the pseudogene TRBV3-2) with TRBJ1-5; D gene ambiguous. The CDR3 is made up of 18 amino acids. Germline V gene sequence: CDR1 LGHDT, CDR2 YNNKEL (reference sequence). Trimming shortened V by 1 base and J by 8 bases, and 24 bases separated the two germline ends. The CDR3 protein is CASSQGMAAGVTIKPQHF. As DNA, the CDR3 is TGTGCCAGCAGCCAAGGAATGGCAGCCGGCGTGACAATCAAGCCCCAGCATTTT.

The chain links TRBV9 to TRBJ1-1; D unresolved. The CDR3 covers 15 residues. Germline-derived CDR1 and CDR2 are SGDLS and YYNGEE. V lost 7 bases, J lost 1 base, and 17 bases lay in between. Written as DNA, the CDR3 is TGTGCCAGCGGGCCTGGGAACAGACCGAACACTGAAGCTTTCTTT. It specifies CASGPGNRPNTEAFF. The complete variable domain, with remaining parts taken from reference TRBV9 and TRBJ1-1, reads DSGVTQTPKHLITATGQRVTLRCSPRSGDLSVYWYQQSLDQGLQFLIQYYNGEERAKGNILERFSAQQFPDLHSELNLSSLELGDSALYFCASGPGNRPNTEAFFGQGTRLTVV.